Presented here are 29 T cell receptor beta chains from one specimen sequenced in a study of T cell responses to AZD1222 COVID-19 vaccine. The method was immunoSEQ multiplex PCR; TCRdb's version includes in-frame clones alone and lacks a portion of them. The table shows approximately 99,000 clones, with about 85% occurring only once. Here the sequenced sample was peripheral blood, taken on day 0 of AZD1222 vaccination. The receptors shown here come from an adult in good health.

This chain joins TRBV5-1 and TRBJ2-2; TRBD2 aligns across 8 bases. The CDR3 is made up of 17 amino acids. With V trimmed by 4 bases and J by 0 bases, 8 bases remained unmatched. From germline, CDR1 is SGHRS and CDR2 YFSETQ. The CDR3 region is CASSPRSGGANTGELFF. The DNA for the CDR3 is TGCGCCAGCAGCCCCCGGTCGGGGGGGGCGAACACCGGGGAGCTGTTTTTT.

J is TRBJ1-2 and V is TRBV28, with D possibly being TRBD1 (5 bases). Trimming removed 8 bases at V and 8 bases at J, with 27 bases between. Germline-derived CDR1 and CDR2 are MDHEN and SYDVKM. CDR3 length equals 16 residues. CDR3 sequence reads: CASEEAGKTDTRGYTF. In nucleotides, the CDR3 is TGTGCCAGCGAGGAGGCAGGGAAAACAGACACGAGGGGCTACACCTTC.

CDR3 region: CASSDWGSGNTIYF. The CDR3 DNA is TGTGCCAGCAGTGATTGGGGATCCGGAAACACCATATATTTT. This chain joins TRBV6-1 and TRBJ1-3; D uncertain. CDR3 length: 14 residues. The V gene's germline CDR1 is MNHNS and CDR2 SASEGT. The ends were cut back, 3 bases at V and 4 bases at J, with 10 bases in the middle.

The rearrangement links TRBV11-2 to TRBJ2-5, with a weak D call TRBD2 (8 bases). The CDR3 spans 14 residues. Trimming left V 5 bases short and J 5 bases short, with 15 bases between. Germline V gene sequence: CDR1 SGHAT, CDR2 FQNNGV. The CDR3 DNA sequence: TGTGCCAGCAGCCCCGGGAGGGGGCGGGAGACCCAGTACTTC. Protein: CASSPGRGRETQYF.

The rearrangement joins TRBV7-2 to TRBJ1-1, with D perhaps TRBD1 (5 bases). Per the germline V gene, CDR1 is SGHTA and CDR2 is FQGNSA. The CDR3 runs to 13 residues. The CDR3 is CAELRNLGEEAFF. The CDR3 DNA sequence: TGTGCTGAACTGCGAAATCTAGGGGAGGAAGCTTTCTTT.

V gene TRBV5-1 combines with J gene TRBJ2-3; 10 bases are a match to TRBD2. J was trimmed by 1 base and V by 4 bases; bases with no gene match: 6. The CDR3 loop spans 16 amino acids. The germline V gene encodes CDR1 SGHRS and CDR2 YFSETQ. The CDR3: CASSPDLAGGTDTQYF. The CDR3 DNA reads as TGCGCCAGCAGCCCCGACCTAGCGGGGGGCACAGATACGCAGTATTTT.

The count of this clone is one. The V and J genes are TRBV11-2 and TRBJ1-2; D might be TRBD1 (5 bases). This CDR3 is 13 amino acids long. V lost 6 bases and J lost 0, with 8 bases in between. In germline, CDR1 is SGHAT, CDR2 FQNNGV. The CDR3 is CASSWGTNYGYTF. CDR3 nucleotide sequence: TGTGCCAGCAGTTGGGGGACTAACTATGGCTACACCTTC.

DNA of the CDR3: TGTGCCAGCAGGCCGACAGGGAACACTGAAGCTTTCTTT. Protein product: CASRPTGNTEAFF. The V call is TRBV12-3 or TRBV12-4, the J call TRBJ1-1; a weak D match, TRBD1 (6 bases). Between the trimmed V and J ends, which lost 6 bases and 1 base, there was a span of 9 bases. CDR3 size: 13 residues.

The V and J genes are TRBV19 and TRBJ1-2; TRBD1 agrees at 9 bases. The CDR3 covers 14 residues. Germline assignment: CDR1 LNHDA and CDR2 SQIVND (reference sequence). V dropped 3 bases and J dropped 3; count of bases not matched to a gene: 2. In nucleotides, the CDR3 is TGTGCCAGTAGTATTGGACAGGGGTACTATGGCTACACCTTC. Its protein product is CASSIGQGYYGYTF.

V is TRBV10-3 and J is TRBJ2-1; 8 bases map to TRBD1. This CDR3 is 14 amino acids long. CDR1 is ENHRY and CDR2 is SYGVKD in the germline V gene. The V gene end was trimmed by 10 bases and the J gene end by 5 bases; junction bases not matched to a gene: 10. CDR3 coding DNA: TGTGCCACATACCCCGACAGGGGCCACAATGAGCAGTTCTTC. Translating gives CATYPDRGHNEQFF.

The rearrangement links TRBV9 to TRBJ1-4; 7 nucleotides line up with TRBD1. Germline V gives CDR1 SGDLS, CDR2 YYNGEE. There are 15 residues in the CDR3. After removal of 3 bases from V and 9 bases from J, the junction contained 11 bases not matched to a gene. CDR3 region: CASSADRVGEKKLFF. For the CDR3, the DNA is TGTGCCAGCAGCGCCGACAGGGTAGGAGAAAAAAAACTGTTTTTT.

The chain joins TRBV6-1 to TRBJ2-2; D not certain. The CDR3 contains 11 residues. CDR1 is MNHNS and CDR2 is SASEGT in the germline V gene. With 3 bases removed from V and 5 bases from J, the gap between germline ends came to 1 base. CDR3 bases: TGTGCCAGCAGTGAGACCGGGGAGCTGTTTTTT. Translated: CASSETGELFF.

This clone was detected a few times. V usage is TRBV6-5 and J usage is TRBJ2-2; 9 bases map to TRBD2. The germline V gene has CDR1 MNHEY and CDR2 SVGAGI. With 8 bases clipped from V and 0 bases from J, the junction kept 4 bases outside the gene matches. The CDR3 sequence is 15 residues long. CDR3 region: CASSVAGANTGELFF. DNA for the CDR3: TGTGCCAGCTCGGTAGCGGGGGCGAACACCGGGGAGCTGTTTTTT.

The chain uses TRBV6-4 and TRBJ2-7, with D hard to call. The germline V gene has CDR1 MRHNA and CDR2 SNTAGT. The V end was cut by 5 bases, the J end by 3 bases, with 8 bases between. The CDR3 covers 12 residues. The CDR3 protein is CASSTVRYEQYF. CDR3 in DNA: TGTGCCAGCAGTACAGTGCGCTACGAGCAGTACTTC.

This clone has more than one count but fewer than ten. The chain has TRBV12-3 or TRBV12-4 and TRBJ1-2; D call uncertain. This CDR3 region has 11 residues. The V gene lost 7 bases and the J gene lost 7 bases, with 10 bases spanning the gap. The CDR3 DNA reads as TGTGCCAGCACCCTAGGTAGTGGCTACACCTTC. This translates into CASTLGSGYTF.

This clone was seen just once. The chain links TRBV25-1 to TRBJ1-1; 7 bases map to TRBD1. Germline loops: CDR1 MGHDK, CDR2 SYGVNS. This CDR3 comprises 15 residues. The junction had 8 bases not matched to a gene; V was cut back by 3 bases and J by 4 bases. The CDR3 DNA reads TGTGCCAGCAGTGACCACGACAGGGAGAGCACTGAAGCTTTCTTT. It specifies CASSDHDRESTEAFF.

V usage is TRBV2 and J usage is TRBJ1-3, with D tentatively TRBD1 (5 bases). Looked up from germline, CDR1 is SNHLY and CDR2 is FYNNEI. This CDR3 contains 15 residues. V dropped 3 bases and J dropped 2 bases, with 11 bases sitting between them. The CDR3 loop reads CASSEGQNPGNTIYF. The DNA for the CDR3 is TGTGCCAGCAGTGAGGGGCAGAACCCTGGAAACACCATATATTTT.

The rearrangement links TRBV7-9 to TRBJ1-2; 8 nucleotides align to TRBD1. CDR3 length equals 14 residues. J was trimmed by 5 bases and V by 4 bases; bases with no gene match: 6. CDR1 SEHNR and CDR2 FQNEAQ come from the germline V gene (reference sequence). CDR3 bases: TGTGCCAGCAGCTCCGGACAGGGAAGGTATGGCTACACCTTC. Translation: CASSSGQGRYGYTF.

There are a few counts of this clone. DNA for the CDR3: TGTGCCAGCAGGGCCACGGGGGCAACTAATGAAAAACTGTTTTTT. It codes for CASRATGATNEKLFF. The chain has TRBV6-4 and TRBJ1-4, with D perhaps TRBD1 (5 bases). With 6 bases removed from V and 0 bases from J, the gap between germline ends came to 11 bases. Germline-derived CDR1 and CDR2 are MRHNA and SNTAGT. CDR3 length: 15 amino acids.

CDR3 DNA: TGTGCCAGCAGCCGTGAGCCCTTGGGGAAACTGTTTTTT. Protein product: CASSREPLGKLFF. The chain uses TRBV7-2 and TRBJ1-4; D gene unclear. V lost 5 bases and J lost 11, with 15 bases in between. Germline V CDR1 and CDR2: SGHTA, FQGNSA. CDR3 length: 13 amino acids.

The V and J genes are TRBV3-1 (or the pseudogene TRBV3-2) and TRBJ1-3; D possibly corresponds to TRBD1 (6 bases). The CDR3 covers 16 residues. V was trimmed by 3 bases and J by 6 bases, leaving 18 bases between them. CDR1 LGHDT and CDR2 YNNKEL come from the germline V gene (reference sequence). CDR3 sequence (DNA): TGTGCCAGCAGCCAGGCTGGGGGGGGCGAGGAAAACACCATATATTTT. This gives the protein CASSQAGGGEENTIYF.

V is TRBV19 and J is TRBJ1-2; 8 bases agree with TRBD1. The CDR3 extends over 15 amino acids. CDR1 is LNHDA, CDR2 SQIVND, per germline (reference sequence). Germline trimming cut 4 bases from V and 4 bases from J; bases unmatched to any gene: 8. In DNA, the CDR3 is TGTGCCAGTAGTACAGAACAAACAGGGGGCTATGGCTACACCTTC. Its protein is CASSTEQTGGYGYTF.

The J gene is TRBJ1-2, the V gene TRBV7-9, with D hard to call. Per the germline V gene, CDR1 is SEHNR and CDR2 is FQNEAQ (reference sequence). V gave up 2 bases and J gave up 4 bases, with 11 bases separating them. CDR3 length: 14 amino acids. The CDR3 region has the DNA TGTGCCAGCAGCTTATTGGGGATAGGCTATGGCTACACCTTC. This gives the protein CASSLLGIGYGYTF.

The chain uses TRBV29-1 and TRBJ1-4, with TRBD1 matching 9 bases. With V trimmed by 6 bases and J by 1 base, 6 bases remained unmatched. This CDR3 comprises 15 residues. Germline-derived CDR1 and CDR2 are SQVTM and ANQGSEA. This CDR3 reads CSVGDRVGTNEKLFF. The DNA for the CDR3 is TGCAGCGTGGGGGACAGGGTAGGAACTAATGAAAAACTGTTTTTT.

CDR3 residues: CASSASGLYNEQFF. In DNA, the CDR3 is TGTGCCAGCAGCGCAAGCGGACTCTACAATGAGCAGTTCTTC. V usage is TRBV7-3 and J usage is TRBJ2-1, with D possibly matching TRBD2 (5 bases). V was cut by 5 bases and J by 3 bases, with 11 bases left in between. The CDR3 runs 14 residues. Germline V CDR1 and CDR2: SGHTA, FQGTGA.

The chain combines TRBV2 with TRBJ1-6, with TRBD1 matching over 11 bases. V lost 10 bases, J lost 10 bases, and 12 bases stayed unmatched. The CDR3 has 15 amino acids. Germline V CDR1 and CDR2: SNHLY, FYNNEI. The CDR3: CATRYGTGGESPLHF. CDR3 sequence (DNA): TGTGCCACCAGATACGGGACAGGGGGTGAGTCACCCCTCCACTTT.

The rearrangement uses TRBV4-3 and TRBJ1-2; TRBD1 matches at 7 bases. CDR1 LGHNA and CDR2 YSLEER come from the germline V gene. The CDR3 is 14 amino acids. V dropped 0 bases and J dropped 3; count of bases not matched to a gene: 1. The CDR3 coding sequence is TGCGCCAGCAGCCAAGATGACAGGGACTATGGCTACACCTTC. Its protein product is CASSQDDRDYGYTF.

V is TRBV2 and J is TRBJ1-2, with D possibly matching TRBD1 (5 bases). This CDR3 region has 11 residues. Germline values: CDR1 SNHLY, CDR2 FYNNEI. The V and J ends lost 11 bases and 1 base respectively, with 8 bases between them. CDR3 sequence reads: CADQGNYGYTF. The CDR3 nucleotides read TGTGCCGATCAGGGTAACTATGGCTACACCTTC.

This sequence joins TRBV19 and TRBJ1-4, with 11 bases lining up with TRBD1. Germline CDR1 is LNHDA and CDR2 is SQIVND (reference sequence). J was trimmed by 2 bases and V by 7 bases; bases with no gene match: 3. This CDR3 is 15 amino acids long. DNA for the CDR3: TGTGCCAGTACGGACAGGGGGCAGACTAATGAAAAACTGTTTTTT. Amino acids: CASTDRGQTNEKLFF.